The 2 T cell receptor beta chains listed next were all sequenced from one sample in a study of blood T cell repertoires in COVID-19. Profiling relied on immunoSEQ multiplex PCR, and the TCRdb table lists in-frame clones only, not all of them. The sample has under 150,000 clones, about nine tenths seen once; the top ten hold about 2%. The specimen was peripheral blood. Receptors originate from a human donor in a cohort sampled during active COVID-19.

The rearrangement uses TRBV5-5 and TRBJ1-4; no reliable D call. The CDR3 runs 16 residues. The germline V gene encodes CDR1 SGHKS and CDR2 YYEKEE (reference sequence). Trimming shortened V by 0 bases and J by 0 bases, and 9 bases separated the two germline ends. The CDR3 DNA reads as TGTGCCAGCAGCTTGGGAACAGCTGCAACTAATGAAAAACTGTTTTTT. This encodes CASSLGTAATNEKLFF. The whole variable domain, remainder taken from reference TRBV5-5 and TRBJ1-4, is DAGVTQSPTHLIKTRGQQVTLRCSPISGHKSVSWYQQVLGQGPQFIFQYYEKEERGRGNFPDRFSARQFPNYSSELNVNALLLGDSALYLCASSLGTAATNEKLFFGSGTQLSVL.

The DNA for the CDR3 is TGTGCCAGCAGGATAGCGGGGGGCAGGAGCGGCAATCAGCCCCAGCATTTT. It specifies CASRIAGGRSGNQPQHF. The chain uses TRBV28 and TRBJ1-5; a possible D gene is TRBD1 (6 bases). The germline V and J ends were trimmed by 6 bases and 2 bases, with 20 bases remaining between them. This CDR3 region has 17 residues. The germline V gene has CDR1 MDHEN and CDR2 SYDVKM.